Listed below are T cell receptor beta chains from one sample, sequenced in a study of post-analysis software for immune sequencing data. TCRdb itself ran the PCR reads through MiXCR, one entry per CDR3 protein. The sample contains approximately 440,000 distinct CDR3 sequences, roughly 45% of which appear only once. Sequenced sample: blood. The receptors were sampled from a girl between 5 and 17 years old with multiple sclerosis. Each CDR3 is given with its conserved first and last residue. Each record gives: J gene, CDR3 length, D gene, V gene, clone size, CDR3 DNA, CDR3 protein. A D gene is named only where the DNA matches it firmly. Size is stated for part of the rows, as once, few or many counts, or as a class when the clone is expanded.

J gene: TRBJ2-7
CDR3 length: 16
D gene: NA
V gene: TRBV7-6
clone size: NA
CDR3 DNA: TGTGCCAGCAGCCTCGGGACCGCCGAGAGCTCCTACGAGCAGTACTTC
CDR3 protein: CASSLGTAESSYEQYF

J gene: TRBJ2-4
CDR3 length: 16
D gene: TRBD1
V gene: TRBV12-3/TRBV12-4
clone size: few
CDR3 DNA: TGTGCCAGCAGGGAAGGGACAGACTCAGCCAAAAACATTCAGTACTTC
CDR3 protein: CASREGTDSAKNIQYF

J gene: TRBJ2-1
CDR3 length: 15
D gene: TRBD2
V gene: TRBV10-3
clone size: few
CDR3 DNA: TGTGCCATCAGGACCGGGACTAGCGTTCACCATGAGCAGTTCTTC
CDR3 protein: CAIRTGTSVHHEQFF

J gene: TRBJ1-2
CDR3 length: 14
D gene: NA
V gene: TRBV28
clone size: NA
CDR3 DNA: TGTGCCAGCAGAGGCGACCGACCTAACTATGGCTACACCTTC
CDR3 protein: CASRGDRPNYGYTF

J gene: TRBJ1-5
CDR3 length: 14
D gene: NA
V gene: TRBV6-5
clone size: NA
CDR3 DNA: TGTGCCAGCAGTTCGACTTATAGCAATCAGTCCCAGCATTTT
CDR3 protein: CASSSTYSNQSQHF

J gene: TRBJ1-1
CDR3 length: 14
D gene: TRBD1
V gene: TRBV5-1
clone size: few
CDR3 DNA: TGCGCCAGCAGCTACCAGGGGGCGGCTACTGAAGCTTTCTTT
CDR3 protein: CASSYQGAATEAFF

J gene: TRBJ2-2
CDR3 length: 15
D gene: TRBD2
V gene: TRBV29-1
clone size: NA
CDR3 DNA: TGCAGCGTTGGGCCAAGACTAGCGGGGACCGGGGAGCTGTTTTTT
CDR3 protein: CSVGPRLAGTGELFF

J gene: TRBJ2-7
CDR3 length: 19
D gene: TRBD2
V gene: TRBV10-3
clone size: few
CDR3 DNA: TGTGCCATCAGTGCACGGACTAGCGGGGACGGCACGAGCTCCTACGAGCAGTACTTC
CDR3 protein: CAISARTSGDGTSSYEQYF

J gene: TRBJ2-7
CDR3 length: 19
D gene: TRBD2
V gene: TRBV28
clone size: NA
CDR3 DNA: TGTGCCAGCACCGAATCAAATCCGGGGCTAGCGGGAGTTCCCCACGAGCAGTACTTC
CDR3 protein: CASTESNPGLAGVPHEQYF

J gene: TRBJ2-7
CDR3 length: 12
D gene: NA
V gene: TRBV2
clone size: NA
CDR3 DNA: TGTGCCAGCAGTGAGGTGTCCTACGAGCAGTACTTC
CDR3 protein: CASSEVSYEQYF

J gene: TRBJ2-7
CDR3 length: 14
D gene: NA
V gene: TRBV12-3/TRBV12-4
clone size: many
CDR3 DNA: TGTGCCAGCGGGAGACTGACCAACTCCTACGAGCAGTACTTC
CDR3 protein: CASGRLTNSYEQYF

J gene: TRBJ2-3
CDR3 length: 15
D gene: TRBD2
V gene: TRBV7-2
clone size: NA
CDR3 DNA: TGTGCCGGCAGCTTAGACCCGGGAGGGGCAGATACGCAGTATTTT
CDR3 protein: CAGSLDPGGADTQYF

J gene: TRBJ2-7
CDR3 length: 16
D gene: TRBD1
V gene: TRBV5-1
clone size: many
CDR3 DNA: TGCGCCAGCAGCCTCCAACCGGGACAGGAGACCTACGAGCAGTACTTC
CDR3 protein: CASSLQPGQETYEQYF

J gene: TRBJ1-2
CDR3 length: 14
D gene: NA
V gene: TRBV7-2
clone size: few
CDR3 DNA: TGTGCCAGCAGCCAGGGGCACGGGTACAATGGCTACACCTTC
CDR3 protein: CASSQGHGYNGYTF

J gene: TRBJ1-4
CDR3 length: 16
D gene: NA
V gene: TRBV4-2
clone size: NA
CDR3 DNA: TGTGCCAGCAGCCAGGGACATCCCTTAGGGGATGAAAAACTGTTTTTT
CDR3 protein: CASSQGHPLGDEKLFF

J gene: TRBJ2-7
CDR3 length: 14
D gene: NA
V gene: TRBV7-3
clone size: few
CDR3 DNA: TGTGCCAGCAGCTTGGGAGGACCGGGGTACGAGCAGTACTTC
CDR3 protein: CASSLGGPGYEQYF

J gene: TRBJ2-7
CDR3 length: 13
D gene: NA
V gene: TRBV6-5
clone size: NA
CDR3 DNA: TGTGCCAGCGAACGGGGTGGGACCTACGAGCAGTACTTC
CDR3 protein: CASERGGTYEQYF

J gene: TRBJ2-5
CDR3 length: 14
D gene: TRBD1
V gene: TRBV12-3/TRBV12-4
clone size: few
CDR3 DNA: TGTGCCAGCAGTTTTGGGACAGGGGGTGAGACCCAGTACTTC
CDR3 protein: CASSFGTGGETQYF

J gene: TRBJ2-7
CDR3 length: 15
D gene: NA
V gene: TRBV7-9
clone size: few
CDR3 DNA: TGTGCCAGCAGCGTATCCTACCGGGGACCCTACGAGCAGTACTTC
CDR3 protein: CASSVSYRGPYEQYF

J gene: TRBJ2-1
CDR3 length: 15
D gene: TRBD1
V gene: TRBV20-1
clone size: NA
CDR3 DNA: TGCAGTGCCCTTCCCCGCGACAGGGTGTACAATGAGCAGTTCTTC
CDR3 protein: CSALPRDRVYNEQFF

J gene: TRBJ2-1
CDR3 length: 13
D gene: NA
V gene: TRBV29-1
clone size: NA
CDR3 DNA: TGCAGCGTTGATGAGGGGTCTGGGGCTGAGCAGTTCTTC
CDR3 protein: CSVDEGSGAEQFF

J gene: TRBJ2-3
CDR3 length: 14
D gene: NA
V gene: TRBV12-3/TRBV12-4
clone size: once
CDR3 DNA: TGTGCCAGCAGTTTAGGGATGTTCACAGATACGCAGTATTTT
CDR3 protein: CASSLGMFTDTQYF

J gene: TRBJ2-3
CDR3 length: 13
D gene: NA
V gene: TRBV29-1
clone size: NA
CDR3 DNA: TGCAGCGCAGGGGTCCTTAGCACAGATACGCAGTATTTT
CDR3 protein: CSAGVLSTDTQYF

J gene: TRBJ2-4
CDR3 length: 16
D gene: NA
V gene: TRBV5-6
clone size: NA
CDR3 DNA: TGTGCCAGCAGCGCGGTGGGGCAGGGACTCGGTCGGGAGCAGTACTTC
CDR3 protein: CASSAVGQGLGREQYF

J gene: TRBJ2-6
CDR3 length: 19
D gene: TRBD2
V gene: TRBV5-1
clone size: once
CDR3 DNA: TGCGCCAGCAGCTTCCTCCCCGGGACTAGCGGGACTGGGGCCAACGTCCTGACTTTC
CDR3 protein: CASSFLPGTSGTGANVLTF

J gene: TRBJ2-1
CDR3 length: 15
D gene: NA
V gene: TRBV12-5
clone size: NA
CDR3 DNA: TGTGCTAGTGGTTTGTCGGTAGCGGAGATTAATGAGCAGTTCTTC
CDR3 protein: CASGLSVAEINEQFF

J gene: TRBJ2-3
CDR3 length: 16
D gene: TRBD2
V gene: TRBV10-2
clone size: NA
CDR3 DNA: TGCGCCAGCAGTGAATGGTCTGGGCGGGAGACAGATACGCAGTATTTT
CDR3 protein: CASSEWSGRETDTQYF

J gene: TRBJ2-1
CDR3 length: 19
D gene: TRBD2
V gene: TRBV4-2
clone size: few
CDR3 DNA: TGTGCCAGCAGCCAGGAGGACGTGACTAGCGGGCGGGATGACAATGAGCAGTTCTTC
CDR3 protein: CASSQEDVTSGRDDNEQFF

J gene: TRBJ1-5
CDR3 length: 13
D gene: NA
V gene: TRBV27
clone size: NA
CDR3 DNA: TGTGCCAGCAGGTTGTGGGGTCGCCAGCCCCAGCATTTT
CDR3 protein: CASRLWGRQPQHF

J gene: TRBJ2-5
CDR3 length: 17
D gene: TRBD2
V gene: TRBV28
clone size: NA
CDR3 DNA: TGTGCCAGCAGCCCAGGACTAGCGGGGGCCAACCAAGAGACCCAGTACTTC
CDR3 protein: CASSPGLAGANQETQYF

J gene: TRBJ2-5
CDR3 length: 11
D gene: NA
V gene: TRBV12-3/TRBV12-4
clone size: many
CDR3 DNA: TGTGCCAGCAGTTTCGGGGAGACCCAGTACTTC
CDR3 protein: CASSFGETQYF

J gene: TRBJ2-7
CDR3 length: 13
D gene: TRBD1
V gene: TRBV30
clone size: NA
CDR3 DNA: TGTGCCTGGAGTGTACGACAGGGCTACGAGCAGTACTTC
CDR3 protein: CAWSVRQGYEQYF

J gene: TRBJ2-7
CDR3 length: 11
D gene: TRBD2
V gene: TRBV28
clone size: NA
CDR3 DNA: TGTGCCAGCGGCGCGGGAGACGAGCAGTACTTC
CDR3 protein: CASGAGDEQYF

J gene: TRBJ2-1
CDR3 length: 15
D gene: TRBD1
V gene: TRBV7-2
clone size: once
CDR3 DNA: TGTGCCAGCAGCTCCGGGACAGGGCCGGGAGATGAGCAGTTCTTC
CDR3 protein: CASSSGTGPGDEQFF

J gene: TRBJ2-1
CDR3 length: 17
D gene: TRBD2
V gene: TRBV4-2
clone size: NA
CDR3 DNA: TGTGCCAGCAGCCGGGGAGGGACCAGCCCCTCTTACAATGAGCAGTTCTTC
CDR3 protein: CASSRGGTSPSYNEQFF

J gene: TRBJ2-6
CDR3 length: 14
D gene: NA
V gene: TRBV12-3/TRBV12-4
clone size: few
CDR3 DNA: TGTGCCACGTTCGCGGGGTCTGGGGCCAACGTCCTGACTTTC
CDR3 protein: CATFAGSGANVLTF

J gene: TRBJ1-1
CDR3 length: 16
D gene: NA
V gene: TRBV4-2
clone size: NA
CDR3 DNA: TGTGCCAGCAGCCAAGAATTTCAGGGTCTGAACACTGAAGCTTTCTTT
CDR3 protein: CASSQEFQGLNTEAFF

J gene: TRBJ2-1
CDR3 length: 15
D gene: NA
V gene: TRBV21-1
clone size: NA
CDR3 DNA: TGTGCCAGCAGCAAAGGGACAGGGGGTCGGAATGAGCAGTTCTTC
CDR3 protein: CASSKGTGGRNEQFF

J gene: TRBJ2-2
CDR3 length: 16
D gene: NA
V gene: TRBV6-2/TRBV6-3
clone size: NA
CDR3 DNA: TGTGCCAGCAGTTACCTGGGACACTCGAACACCGGGGAGCTGTTTTTT
CDR3 protein: CASSYLGHSNTGELFF

J gene: TRBJ1-5
CDR3 length: 14
D gene: NA
V gene: TRBV27
clone size: once
CDR3 DNA: TGTGCCGGCAGTCCCACTGGGGGGCTTCAGCCCCAGCATTTT
CDR3 protein: CAGSPTGGLQPQHF

J gene: TRBJ2-1
CDR3 length: 14
D gene: NA
V gene: TRBV20-1
clone size: NA
CDR3 DNA: TGCAGTGCTAGAGTGCTCTCCGACCCCCATGAGCAGTTCTTC
CDR3 protein: CSARVLSDPHEQFF

J gene: TRBJ2-1
CDR3 length: 14
D gene: TRBD1
V gene: TRBV6-5
clone size: many
CDR3 DNA: TGTGCCAGCAGCCTTGAGACAGGGGGCAATGAGCAGTTCTTC
CDR3 protein: CASSLETGGNEQFF

J gene: TRBJ1-4
CDR3 length: 14
D gene: NA
V gene: TRBV11-2
clone size: NA
CDR3 DNA: TGTGCCAGCAGCCGAGACGTACTAAATGAAAAACTGTTTTTT
CDR3 protein: CASSRDVLNEKLFF

J gene: TRBJ2-5
CDR3 length: 13
D gene: NA
V gene: TRBV6-1
clone size: NA
CDR3 DNA: TGTGCCAGCAGTGTGGTACGTCGAGAGACCCAGTACTTC
CDR3 protein: CASSVVRRETQYF

J gene: TRBJ2-1
CDR3 length: 13
D gene: NA
V gene: TRBV12-3/TRBV12-4
clone size: NA
CDR3 DNA: TGTGCCAGCAGTTTAGGTGGGCCGGATGAGCGGTTCTTC
CDR3 protein: CASSLGGPDERFF

J gene: TRBJ2-3
CDR3 length: 14
D gene: NA
V gene: TRBV24-1
clone size: few
CDR3 DNA: TGTGCCACCAGTGGTGCAATTAGCACAGATACGCAGTATTTT
CDR3 protein: CATSGAISTDTQYF

J gene: TRBJ2-1
CDR3 length: 15
D gene: NA
V gene: TRBV7-2
clone size: NA
CDR3 DNA: TGTGCCAGCAGCCCACGACTAGAGCCCTACAATGAGCAGTTCTTC
CDR3 protein: CASSPRLEPYNEQFF

J gene: TRBJ2-7
CDR3 length: 14
D gene: NA
V gene: TRBV10-3
clone size: NA
CDR3 DNA: TGTGCCATCATGGGCGGAGGGGGCTCCTACGAGCAGTACTTC
CDR3 protein: CAIMGGGGSYEQYF

J gene: TRBJ2-5
CDR3 length: 14
D gene: TRBD1
V gene: TRBV3-1
clone size: NA
CDR3 DNA: TGTGCCAGCAGCCTATCCGGGACAGAAGAGACCCAGTACTTC
CDR3 protein: CASSLSGTEETQYF

J gene: TRBJ2-5
CDR3 length: 15
D gene: NA
V gene: TRBV7-9
clone size: NA
CDR3 DNA: TGTGCCAGCAGGGCCCGAGTATCCGCCCAAGAGACCCAGTACTTC
CDR3 protein: CASRARVSAQETQYF

J gene: TRBJ1-1
CDR3 length: 12
D gene: NA
V gene: TRBV7-9
clone size: NA
CDR3 DNA: TGTGCCAGCAGCTTAGGGTCGGGGGAAGCTTTCTTT
CDR3 protein: CASSLGSGEAFF

J gene: TRBJ1-2
CDR3 length: 15
D gene: NA
V gene: TRBV7-9
clone size: NA
CDR3 DNA: TGTGCCAGCAGTTCTACAGGGTCCTGGGGCTTAGGCTACACCTTC
CDR3 protein: CASSSTGSWGLGYTF

J gene: TRBJ2-5
CDR3 length: 15
D gene: NA
V gene: TRBV5-1
clone size: NA
CDR3 DNA: TGCGCCAGCAGCTTGGGGCAGCGGTACCAAGAGACCCAGTACTTC
CDR3 protein: CASSLGQRYQETQYF

J gene: TRBJ2-5
CDR3 length: 14
D gene: NA
V gene: TRBV9
clone size: NA
CDR3 DNA: TGTGCCGGCAGCGTAGAACCAGGGCAAGAGACCCAGTACTTC
CDR3 protein: CAGSVEPGQETQYF

J gene: TRBJ1-1
CDR3 length: 14
D gene: NA
V gene: TRBV28
clone size: NA
CDR3 DNA: TGTGCCAGCAGACCTCCGTCGCGGAACACTGAAGCTTTCTTT
CDR3 protein: CASRPPSRNTEAFF

J gene: TRBJ2-3
CDR3 length: 16
D gene: TRBD1
V gene: TRBV24-1
clone size: NA
CDR3 DNA: TGTGCCACCAGTGACCCCCGGGACAGGGGAGAAGATACGCAGTATTTT
CDR3 protein: CATSDPRDRGEDTQYF

J gene: TRBJ2-4
CDR3 length: 18
D gene: TRBD2
V gene: TRBV20-1
clone size: few
CDR3 DNA: TGCAGTGCTAGAGATTTTGGGACTAGCGGGAGCCGGAGAAACATTCAGTACTTC
CDR3 protein: CSARDFGTSGSRRNIQYF

J gene: TRBJ2-1
CDR3 length: 14
D gene: NA
V gene: TRBV28
clone size: NA
CDR3 DNA: TGTGCCAGCAGCCCCAACTGGGGGACCGATGAGCAGTTCTTC
CDR3 protein: CASSPNWGTDEQFF

J gene: TRBJ1-4
CDR3 length: 15
D gene: NA
V gene: TRBV7-6
clone size: NA
CDR3 DNA: TGTGCCAGCAGCCAGGCTGCAGGGTTAAATGAAAAACTGTTTTTT
CDR3 protein: CASSQAAGLNEKLFF

J gene: TRBJ2-5
CDR3 length: 12
D gene: NA
V gene: TRBV3-1
clone size: NA
CDR3 DNA: TGTGCCAGCAGCCAATTCCAAGAGACCCAGTACTTC
CDR3 protein: CASSQFQETQYF